Each of the 14 T cell receptor beta chains below was sequenced from the same sample in a study of PD-L1 blockade in urothelial cancer. The table came from immunoSEQ multiplex PCR; TCRdb's copy has only in-frame clones and leaves some out. The repertoire includes 100,000 to 150,000 clones, roughly 82% of them detected once, and 2% to 3% sits in the top ten. Time point reported: peripheral blood 6 weeks after treatment start. The sequencing used PBMCs, collected around atezolizumab (anti-PD-L1) treatment. All receptors come from a man in his fifties with urothelial cancer.

The chain recombines TRBV28 with TRBJ1-2; TRBD1 matches at 9 bases. V lost 8 bases to trimming and J lost 6 bases; unmatched junction nucleotides: 13. The CDR3 covers 15 residues. Germline lookup yields CDR1 MDHEN and CDR2 SYDVKM. The CDR3: CASLSSNRGRDGYTF. DNA for the CDR3: TGTGCCAGCCTGTCCTCAAACAGGGGGCGGGATGGCTACACCTTC.

The chain has TRBV7-8 and TRBJ2-2; 10 nucleotides line up with TRBD2. The length of the CDR3 is 14 residues. V lost 11 bases and J lost 2; bases outside the gene matches: 5. Per germline, CDR1 SGHVS and CDR2 FQNEAQ. The DNA for the CDR3 is TGTGCCGTAGCGGGAGGCATAAACACCGGGGAGCTGTTTTTT. Protein product: CAVAGGINTGELFF. The variable domain in full, with the rest retrieved from reference TRBV7-8 and TRBJ2-2, is GAGVSQSPRYKVAKRGQDVALRCDPISGHVSLFWYQQALGQGPEFLTYFQNEAQLDKSGLPSDRFFAERPEGSVSTLKIQRTQQEDSAVYLCAVAGGINTGELFFGEGSRLTVL.

This chain joins TRBV6-5 and TRBJ1-3, with TRBD1 as a possible D gene (5 bases). Germline V gene sequence: CDR1 MNHEY, CDR2 SVGAGI. CDR3 length: 15 residues. The germline V and J ends were trimmed by 6 bases and 0 bases, with 12 bases remaining between them. The CDR3 nucleotides read TGTGCCAGCAGCCGCGGGGGATACTCTGGAAACACCATATATTTT. It specifies CASSRGGYSGNTIYF.

This chain connects TRBV6-6 to TRBJ2-7; TRBD1 is a possible D gene (6 bases). Deletions cut 5 bases from V and 2 bases from J, with 13 bases between. CDR3 length equals 14 residues. CDR1 and CDR2 from the germline V gene are MNHNY and SVGAGI (reference sequence). CDR3 protein: CASSGRQDTYEQYF. The CDR3, as DNA: TGTGCCAGCAGTGGGCGACAGGATACCTACGAGCAGTACTTC.

This chain links TRBV6-1 with TRBJ2-7; unclear D gene. The CDR3 spans 13 residues. V was trimmed by 11 bases and J by 2 bases, leaving 16 bases between them. Germline loops: CDR1 MNHNS, CDR2 SASEGT. CDR3 sequence: CAPSDLWTYEQYF. The CDR3 nucleotides are TGTGCCCCCAGCGACCTATGGACCTACGAGCAGTACTTC.

The chain recombines TRBV4-2 with TRBJ2-4, with 15 bases that match TRBD2. Germline CDR1 and CDR2: LGHNA and YNFKEQ. This CDR3 is 18 amino acids long. V was clipped by 5 bases and J by 0 bases; unmatched bases: 5. The CDR3 is CASSGQGLAGGAKNIQYF. DNA for the CDR3: TGTGCCAGCAGCGGACAGGGACTAGCGGGGGGAGCCAAAAACATTCAGTACTTC.

V gene TRBV21-1 combines with J gene TRBJ1-1. TRBV21-1 is termed a pseudogene. The CDR3 has 18 amino acids. The CDR3 DNA follows: TGTGCCAGCACGTCCGGGCTCATGGGCCCGCTGGAGGTCGCTGAAGCTTTCTTT. It encodes CASTSGLMGPLEVAEAFF.

The CDR3: CAWRLAGVSEQYF. CDR3 DNA: TGTGCCTGGAGACTAGCGGGAGTTTCCGAGCAGTACTTC. The V gene is TRBV30, the J gene TRBJ2-7; 11 positions agree with TRBD2. The CDR3 is 13 amino acids. V trimming: 3 bases; J trimming: 6 bases; junction bases outside the gene matches: 4. The germline V gene has CDR1 GTSNPN and CDR2 SVGIG (reference sequence).

To note about this clone: One junction end disagrees with the germline gene, perhaps due to a read error. The V gene is TRBV11-2, the J gene TRBJ2-7; 7 bases line up with TRBD1. The germline V gene has CDR1 SGHAT and CDR2 FQNNGV. This CDR3 comprises 11 residues. The CDR3, as DNA: TGTGCCAGCAGCTTAGATGGGACAGTGAGCTTC. Its translation is CASSLDGTVSF.

The chain recombines TRBV28 with TRBJ2-3; perhaps TRBD2 as D (6 bases). The V end was cut by 9 bases, the J end by 1 base, with 11 bases between. CDR3 length: 13 amino acids. Germline V gene data show CDR1 as MDHEN and CDR2 as SYDVKM. CDR3 bases: TGTGCCAGTCGTCCGGGGGGCACAGATACGCAGTATTTT. Residues: CASRPGGTDTQYF.

This chain joins TRBV5-1 and TRBJ1-2; D might be TRBD1 (6 bases). This CDR3 is built from 15 residues. From germline, CDR1 is SGHRS and CDR2 YFSETQ. Trimming removed 5 bases at V and 0 bases at J, with 14 bases between. The CDR3 DNA reads as TGCGCCAGCAGGCAGGACAGCACCCCTAACTATGGCTACACCTTC. Encoded protein: CASRQDSTPNYGYTF.

The chain is built from TRBV7-3 and TRBJ2-1; 9 nucleotides match TRBD2. Germline trimming cut 4 bases from V and 7 bases from J; bases unmatched to any gene: 11. The CDR3 is made up of 16 amino acids. Germline values: CDR1 SGHTA, CDR2 FQGTGA. CDR3 region: CASSSPVAGVENEQFF. CDR3 nucleotide sequence: TGTGCCAGCAGCTCCCCGGTAGCGGGAGTTGAGAATGAGCAGTTCTTC.

V and J are TRBV6-1 and TRBJ2-7; possible D gene TRBD2, 5 bases. Germline V CDR1 and CDR2: MNHNS, SASEGT. This CDR3 region has 13 residues. The V end was cut by 7 bases, the J end by 3 bases, with 13 bases between. This chain's CDR3 is CASTTTGIYEQYF. The CDR3 DNA follows: TGTGCCAGCACGACAACGGGGATCTACGAGCAGTACTTC.

The chain joins TRBV30 to TRBJ2-7; 9 nucleotides match TRBD1. Trimming at V came to 6 bases and at J to 2 bases, leaving 5 bases not matched to a gene. The CDR3 runs 13 residues. The germline CDR1 and CDR2 sequences are GTSNPN and SVGIG (reference sequence). CDR3 DNA: TGTGCCTGTCCGGGACAGGGAGCCTACGAGCAGTACTTC. Encoded protein: CACPGQGAYEQYF.